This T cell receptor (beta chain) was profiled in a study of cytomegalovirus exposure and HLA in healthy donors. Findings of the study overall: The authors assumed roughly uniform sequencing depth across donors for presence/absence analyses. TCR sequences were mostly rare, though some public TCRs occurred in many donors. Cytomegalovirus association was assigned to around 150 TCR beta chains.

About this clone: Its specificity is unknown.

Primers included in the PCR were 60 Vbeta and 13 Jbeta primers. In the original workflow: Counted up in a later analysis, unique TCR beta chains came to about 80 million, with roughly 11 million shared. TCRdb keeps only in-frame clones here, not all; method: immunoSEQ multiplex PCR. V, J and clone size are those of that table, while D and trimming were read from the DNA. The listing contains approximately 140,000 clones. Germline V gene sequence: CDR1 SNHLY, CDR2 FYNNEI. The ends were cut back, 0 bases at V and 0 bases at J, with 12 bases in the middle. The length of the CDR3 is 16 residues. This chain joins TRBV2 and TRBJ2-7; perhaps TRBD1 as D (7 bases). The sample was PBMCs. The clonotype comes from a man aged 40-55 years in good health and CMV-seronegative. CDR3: CASSEAGGDSSYEQYF. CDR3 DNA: TGTGCCAGCAGTGAAGCCGGAGGGGACAGCTCCTACGAGCAGTACTTC.